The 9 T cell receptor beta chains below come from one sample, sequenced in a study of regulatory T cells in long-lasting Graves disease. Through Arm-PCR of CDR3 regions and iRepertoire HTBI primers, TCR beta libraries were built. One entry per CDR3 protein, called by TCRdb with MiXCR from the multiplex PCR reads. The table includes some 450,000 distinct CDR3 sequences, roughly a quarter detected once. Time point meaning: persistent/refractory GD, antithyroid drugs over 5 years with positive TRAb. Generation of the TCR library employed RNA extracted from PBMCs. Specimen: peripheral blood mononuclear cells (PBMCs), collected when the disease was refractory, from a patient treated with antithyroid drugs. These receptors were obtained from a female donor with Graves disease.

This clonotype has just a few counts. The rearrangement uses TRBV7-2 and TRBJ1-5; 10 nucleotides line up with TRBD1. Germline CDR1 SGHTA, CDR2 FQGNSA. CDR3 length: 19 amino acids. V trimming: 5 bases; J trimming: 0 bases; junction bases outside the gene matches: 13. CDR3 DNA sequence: TGTGCCAGCAGCCCCCGGACAGGGGGATGGGGTTATAGCAATCAGCCCCAGCATTTT. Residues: CASSPRTGGWGYSNQPQHF.

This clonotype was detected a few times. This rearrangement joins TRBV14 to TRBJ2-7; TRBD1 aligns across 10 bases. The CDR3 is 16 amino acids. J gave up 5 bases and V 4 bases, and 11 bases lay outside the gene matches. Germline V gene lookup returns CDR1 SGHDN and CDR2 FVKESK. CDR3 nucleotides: TGTGCCAGCAGCCCAACGCCGGGACAGGGGACTGACGAGCAGTACTTC. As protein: CASSPTPGQGTDEQYF. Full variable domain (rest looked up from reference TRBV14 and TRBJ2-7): EAGVTQFPSHSVIEKGQTVTLRCDPISGHDNLYWYRRVMGKEIKFLLHFVKESKQDESGMPNNRFLAERTGGTYSTLKVQPAELEDSGVYFCASSPTPGQGTDEQYFGPGTRLTVT.

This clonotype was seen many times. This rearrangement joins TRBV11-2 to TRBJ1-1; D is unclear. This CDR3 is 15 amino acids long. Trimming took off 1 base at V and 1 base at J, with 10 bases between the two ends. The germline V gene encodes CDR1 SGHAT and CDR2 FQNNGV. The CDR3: CASSLVIRKNTEAFF. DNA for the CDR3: TGTGCCAGCAGCTTAGTCATCAGAAAGAACACTGAAGCTTTCTTT.

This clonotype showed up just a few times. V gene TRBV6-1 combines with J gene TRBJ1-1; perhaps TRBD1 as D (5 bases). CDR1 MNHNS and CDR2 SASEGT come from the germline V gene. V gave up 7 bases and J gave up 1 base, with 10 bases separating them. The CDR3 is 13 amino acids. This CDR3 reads CASTGHPNTEAFF. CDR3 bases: TGTGCCAGCACTGGACACCCGAACACTGAAGCTTTCTTT.

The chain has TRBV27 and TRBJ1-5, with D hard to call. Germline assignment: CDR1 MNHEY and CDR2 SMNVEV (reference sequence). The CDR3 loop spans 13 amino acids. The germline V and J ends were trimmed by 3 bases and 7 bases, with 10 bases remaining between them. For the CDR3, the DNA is TGTGCCAGCAGTTTTACAAGGGTCCAGCCCCAGCATTTT. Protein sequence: CASSFTRVQPQHF.

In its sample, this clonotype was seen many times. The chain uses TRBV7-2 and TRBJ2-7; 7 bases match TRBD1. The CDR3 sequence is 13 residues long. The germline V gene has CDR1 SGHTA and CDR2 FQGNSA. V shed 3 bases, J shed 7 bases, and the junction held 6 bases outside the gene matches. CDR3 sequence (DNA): TGTGCCAGCAGCTTCACACAGGGGCGAGAGCAGTACTTC. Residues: CASSFTQGREQYF.

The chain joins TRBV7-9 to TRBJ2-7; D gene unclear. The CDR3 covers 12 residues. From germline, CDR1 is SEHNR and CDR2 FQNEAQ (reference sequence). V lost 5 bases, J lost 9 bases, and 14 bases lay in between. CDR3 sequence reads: CASSANPGPQYF. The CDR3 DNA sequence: TGTGCCAGCAGCGCGAACCCCGGCCCGCAGTACTTC.

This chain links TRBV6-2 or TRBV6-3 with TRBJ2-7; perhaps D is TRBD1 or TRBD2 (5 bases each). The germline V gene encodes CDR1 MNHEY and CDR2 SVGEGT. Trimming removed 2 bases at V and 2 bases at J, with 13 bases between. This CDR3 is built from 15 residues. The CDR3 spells CASSYTGTGTYEQYF. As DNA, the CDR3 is TGTGCCAGCAGTTACACCGGGACGGGAACCTACGAGCAGTACTTC.

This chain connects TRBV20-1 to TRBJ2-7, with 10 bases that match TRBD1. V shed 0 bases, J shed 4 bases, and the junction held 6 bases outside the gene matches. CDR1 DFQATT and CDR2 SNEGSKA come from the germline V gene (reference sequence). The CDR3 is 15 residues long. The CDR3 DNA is TGCAGTGCTAGAGATAGGGGACAGGGGACTTACGAGCAGTACTTC. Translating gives CSARDRGQGTYEQYF.